One and the same sample provided the 21 T cell receptor beta chains below, sequenced in a study of shared clonotypes between healthy human individuals. Here immunoSEQ multiplex PCR was the method, and the copy in TCRdb shows in-frame clones only, minus some. Found here are around 2.5 million clones, 93% of them singletons; the top ten hold more than 0.35%. The sample comprised naive CD4+ T cells from PBMCs. Subset reported: CD45RA+ positively selected. These receptor sequences come from a man aged 18 to 35 in good health. Some clones in this sample may be carry-over from other donors' samples.

The chain links TRBV2 to TRBJ2-1; TRBD2 agrees at 8 bases. The CDR3 runs to 15 residues. With 4 bases clipped from V and 6 bases from J, the junction kept 8 bases outside the gene matches. Germline-derived CDR1 and CDR2 are SNHLY and FYNNEI. CDR3 residues: CASSARASGFNEQFF. DNA of the CDR3: TGTGCCAGCAGTGCCAGGGCTAGCGGGTTCAATGAGCAGTTCTTC.

The V call is TRBV10-3, the J call TRBJ1-4; D perhaps matches TRBD1 (6 bases). The CDR3 consists of 14 residues. CDR1 and CDR2 from the germline V gene are ENHRY and SYGVKD. V lost 5 bases and J 8 bases, leaving 15 bases between the germline ends. The CDR3 DNA sequence: TGTGCCATCAGTCCGGGGGCGCCCCACGAAAAACTGTTTTTT. Its translation is CAISPGAPHEKLFF.

The rearrangement uses TRBV10-2 and TRBJ2-1; 9 bases agree with TRBD1. The CDR3 contains 16 residues. Germline V lookup: CDR1 WSHSY, CDR2 SAAADI. V trimming: 2 bases; J trimming: 10 bases; junction bases outside the gene matches: 12. The chain's CDR3 is CASSEPGTGWAREQFF. The CDR3 coding sequence is TGCGCCAGCAGTGAGCCAGGGACAGGGTGGGCCCGGGAGCAGTTCTTC.

Comment on this clone: Other DNA sequences in this sample translate to the same CDR3. The rearrangement links TRBV5-1 to TRBJ2-5, with D uncertain. The germline CDR1 and CDR2 sequences are SGHRS and YFSETQ. With 4 bases removed from V and 5 bases from J, the gap between germline ends came to 9 bases. This CDR3 is 12 amino acids long. CDR3 sequence (DNA): TGCGCCAGCAGCACGGACCGGGAGACCCAGTACTTC. As protein: CASSTDRETQYF.

The chain couples TRBV6-6 to TRBJ2-5; D is unresolved. The length of the CDR3 is 14 residues. CDR1 is MNHNY, CDR2 SVGAGI, per germline (reference sequence). Trimming cost V 5 bases and J 5 bases, with 15 bases left between them. In DNA, the CDR3 is TGTGCCAGCAGTCCCCGGGCCCTAAGGGAGACCCAGTACTTC. Protein sequence: CASSPRALRETQYF.

This clone showed up just a few times. Different DNA sequences within this sample yield the same CDR3. The chain couples TRBV7-2 to TRBJ1-4; 10 bases map to TRBD1. The CDR3 is 14 residues long. V shed 3 bases, J shed 5 bases, and the junction held 0 bases outside the gene matches. Per germline, CDR1 SGHTA and CDR2 FQGNSA. The CDR3 DNA is TGTGCCAGCAGCTTGGGACAGGGGAATGAAAAACTGTTTTTT. It is translated as CASSLGQGNEKLFF.

In its sample, this clone was seen once. The chain uses TRBV7-2 and TRBJ1-2; D is undetermined. V was clipped by 5 bases and J by 4 bases, with 20 bases between them. Germline CDR1 and CDR2: SGHTA and FQGNSA. This CDR3 has 16 amino acids. CDR3 in amino acids: CASSPRHLIETYGYTF. The CDR3 DNA is TGTGCCAGCAGCCCCAGACACCTTATCGAGACCTATGGCTACACCTTC.

The chain is built from TRBV28 and TRBJ2-6; D remains unclear. There are 14 residues in the CDR3. CDR1 and CDR2 (germline): MDHEN, SYDVKM. Trimming took off 6 bases at V and 3 bases at J, with 9 bases between the two ends. Here the CDR3 reads CASSPPGGANVLTF. CDR3 in DNA: TGTGCCAGCAGCCCCCCGGGTGGGGCCAACGTCCTGACTTTC.

The rearrangement joins TRBV28 to TRBJ2-7; possibly TRBD2 for D (6 bases). This CDR3 comprises 13 residues. The V end was cut by 8 bases, the J end by 9 bases, with 20 bases between. Germline assignment: CDR1 MDHEN and CDR2 SYDVKM. CDR3 coding DNA: TGTGCCAGCGATACAACGGGGGTCGAGGGGCAGTACTTC. This translates into CASDTTGVEGQYF.

The chain recombines TRBV7-3 with TRBJ1-1; maybe TRBD1 (5 bases). Germline V gene lookup returns CDR1 SGHTA and CDR2 FQGTGA. V shed 5 bases and J shed 0 bases, with 13 bases lying between them. This CDR3 has 15 residues. CDR3 region: CASSTGGNLNTEAFF. The CDR3 region has the DNA TGTGCCAGCAGCACCGGGGGGAACCTGAACACTGAAGCTTTCTTT.

CDR3: CASKLAGSGDTQYF. CDR3 sequence (DNA): TGTGCCAGTAAGCTAGCGGGATCGGGAGATACGCAGTATTTT. The rearrangement joins TRBV19 to TRBJ2-3; TRBD2 agrees at 9 bases. Unmatched junction bases numbered 7, after V lost 7 bases and J lost 5 bases. The CDR3 is 14 amino acids. Germline lookup yields CDR1 LNHDA and CDR2 SQIVND (reference sequence). Full variable domain (outside the CDR3, taken from reference TRBV19 and TRBJ2-3): DGGITQSPKYLFRKEGQNVTLSCEQNLNHDAMYWYRQDPGQGLRLIYYSQIVNDFQKGDIAEGYSVSREKKESFPLTVTSAQKNPTAFYLCASKLAGSGDTQYFGPGTRLTVL.

V and J are TRBV29-1 and TRBJ2-3, with D possibly matching TRBD1 (6 bases). From germline, CDR1 is SQVTM and CDR2 ANQGSEA. V lost 0 bases and J 2 bases, leaving 9 bases between the germline ends. This CDR3 contains 14 residues. The CDR3 loop reads CSVEDQGITDTQYF. The CDR3 region has the DNA TGCAGCGTTGAAGATCAGGGGATCACAGATACGCAGTATTTT.

V is TRBV9 and J is TRBJ1-1; a weak D match, TRBD1 (5 bases). CDR1 is SGDLS and CDR2 is YYNGEE in the germline V gene. This CDR3 is built from 15 residues. Trimming cost V 0 bases and J 6 bases, with 15 bases left between them. CDR3 sequence: CASSVEGAGKAEAFF. The CDR3 coding sequence is TGTGCCAGCAGCGTAGAAGGGGCAGGGAAGGCTGAAGCTTTCTTT.

V is TRBV15 and J is TRBJ1-4, with 9 bases matching TRBD1. Germline V lookup: CDR1 LNHNV, CDR2 YYDKDF (reference sequence). The CDR3 contains 16 residues. The ends lost 3 bases at V and 7 bases at J; junction bases unmatched: 9. The chain's CDR3 is CATSRNGRQGVEKLFF. DNA for the CDR3: TGTGCCACCAGCAGGAATGGGAGACAGGGGGTTGAAAAACTGTTTTTT.

The genes are TRBV4-3 and TRBJ2-5; TRBD2 matches 8 bases. Germline V gives CDR1 LGHNA, CDR2 YSLEER. The V and J ends lost 4 bases and 5 bases, in that order; junction bases with no gene match: 9. The CDR3 totals 15 residues. CDR3 protein: CASSPSGRVGETQYF. Here the CDR3 DNA reads TGCGCCAGCAGCCCCAGCGGGAGAGTCGGGGAGACCCAGTACTTC.

This chain links TRBV15 with TRBJ1-2; no clear D gene. Between the trimmed V and J ends, which lost 1 base and 4 bases, there was a span of 10 bases. This CDR3 region has 14 residues. Germline V gene data show CDR1 as LNHNV and CDR2 as YYDKDF (reference sequence). CDR3 bases: TGTGCCACCAGCAGAGCTCGAACTCCCTATGGCTACACCTTC. Protein sequence: CATSRARTPYGYTF.

The rearrangement joins TRBV19 to TRBJ2-5; weak D call: TRBD1 (5 bases). V lost 4 bases and J lost 1, with 10 bases in between. The V gene's germline CDR1 is LNHDA and CDR2 SQIVND (reference sequence). This CDR3 region has 14 residues. The CDR3 coding sequence is TGTGCCAGTAGTACCCTGACAGTCCAAGAGACCCAGTACTTC. Amino acids: CASSTLTVQETQYF.

J is TRBJ2-6 and V is TRBV6-5; D is possibly TRBD2 (5 bases). The CDR3 consists of 16 residues. Trimming removed 2 bases from V and 0 bases from J, with 8 bases in between. Germline loops: CDR1 MNHEY, CDR2 SVGAGI. The CDR3 DNA sequence: TGTGCCAGCAGTTACAGGGAGTACTCTGGGGCCAACGTCCTGACTTTC. This gives the protein CASSYREYSGANVLTF.

This rearrangement joins TRBV28 to TRBJ2-5, with TRBD2 matching 14 bases. Germline CDR1 and CDR2: MDHEN and SYDVKM. The CDR3 has 18 residues. Unmatched junction bases numbered 6, after V lost 2 bases and J lost 1 base. The chain's CDR3 is CASSLGTSGRKRQETQYF. The DNA of the CDR3 is TGTGCCAGCAGTTTAGGGACTAGCGGGAGAAAACGCCAAGAGACCCAGTACTTC.

The rearrangement uses TRBV2 and TRBJ1-2; tentatively, D is TRBD1 (6 bases). CDR3 length: 14 amino acids. Germline CDR1 and CDR2: SNHLY and FYNNEI. V dropped 6 bases and J dropped 4 bases, with 15 bases sitting between them. CDR3 protein: CASSSSGGSYGYTF. CDR3 sequence (DNA): TGTGCCAGCAGCTCTAGTGGGGGCTCCTATGGCTACACCTTC.

This clone was detected only once. V is TRBV7-9 and J is TRBJ2-2; D call uncertain. Deletions cut 5 bases from V and 1 base from J, with 11 bases between. This CDR3 spans 15 amino acids. Germline CDR1 SEHNR, CDR2 FQNEAQ (reference sequence). The CDR3 nucleotides are TGTGCCAGCAGCCCCCTACGACAGAACACCGGGGAGCTGTTTTTT. Translating gives CASSPLRQNTGELFF.